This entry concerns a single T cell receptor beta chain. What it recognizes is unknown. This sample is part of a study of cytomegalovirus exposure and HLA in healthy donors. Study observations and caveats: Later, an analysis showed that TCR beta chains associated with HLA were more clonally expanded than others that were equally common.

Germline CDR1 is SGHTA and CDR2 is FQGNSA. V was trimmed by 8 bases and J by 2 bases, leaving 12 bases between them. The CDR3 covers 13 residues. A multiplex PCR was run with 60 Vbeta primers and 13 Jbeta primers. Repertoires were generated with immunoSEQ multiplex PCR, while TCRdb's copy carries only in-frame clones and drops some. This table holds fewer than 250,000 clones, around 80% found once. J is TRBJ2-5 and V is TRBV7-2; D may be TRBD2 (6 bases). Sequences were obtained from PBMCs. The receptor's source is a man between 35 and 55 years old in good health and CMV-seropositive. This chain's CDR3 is CASSAGRQETQYF. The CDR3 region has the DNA TGTGCCAGCTCCGCGGGGCGACAAGAGACCCAGTACTTC.